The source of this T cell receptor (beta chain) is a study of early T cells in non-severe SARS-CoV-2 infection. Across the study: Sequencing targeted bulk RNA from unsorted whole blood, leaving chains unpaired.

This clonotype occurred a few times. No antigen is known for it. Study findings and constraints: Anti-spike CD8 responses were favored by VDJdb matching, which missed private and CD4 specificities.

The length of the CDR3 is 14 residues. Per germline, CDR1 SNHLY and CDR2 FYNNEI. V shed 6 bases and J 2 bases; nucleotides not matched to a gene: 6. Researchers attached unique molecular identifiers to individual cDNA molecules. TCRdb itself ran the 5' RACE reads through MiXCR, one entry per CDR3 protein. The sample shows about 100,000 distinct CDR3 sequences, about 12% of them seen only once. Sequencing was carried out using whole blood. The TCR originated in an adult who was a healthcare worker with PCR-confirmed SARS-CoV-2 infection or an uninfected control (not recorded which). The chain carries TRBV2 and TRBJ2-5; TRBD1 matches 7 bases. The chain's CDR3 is CASRGPGQQETQYF. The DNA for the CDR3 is TGTGCCAGCAGGGGGCCGGGACAGCAAGAGACCCAGTACTTC.